Included here is one T cell receptor (beta chain) sequence, with context. Antigen unknown. This CDR3 region has 21 residues. Per germline, CDR1 KGHSH and CDR2 LQKENI. V dropped 1 base and J dropped 0 bases, with 22 bases sitting between them. These data are taken from a study of CD8 T cells in ankylosing spondylitis. General study results and limits: Several highly homologous variants formed a TCR beta motif that appeared characteristic of ankylosing spondylitis blood. From matched ankylosing spondylitis synovial fluid, disease-linked clones were reportedly recovered at significantly enriched levels. In peripheral blood, disease-linked CD8+ clones occurred at relatively low frequencies.

Libraries for TCR beta were made by quantitative 5'-RACE with molecular barcodes. MiXCR, run by TCRdb on the 5' RACE reads, gives a single entry per CDR3 protein. The profile shows some 840,000 distinct CDR3 sequences, approximately 12% of them singletons. The receptor's source is a male donor with ankylosing spondylitis. Sequenced material: blood, either unsorted or a sorted T cell fraction (not recorded which). The rearrangement links TRBV18 to TRBJ1-6; the D is unclear. Here the CDR3 reads CASSPLNPSLDGSSYNSPLHF. In DNA form, the CDR3 reads TGTGCCAGCTCACCACTTAACCCTTCACTCGACGGGAGCTCCTATAATTCACCCCTCCACTTT.